This T cell receptor (beta chain) was documented in a study of cytomegalovirus exposure and HLA in healthy donors (dated by TCRdb to 2017 to 2019). About the full investigation: In an earlier analysis of several hundred of the donors, less than 350 Gb of sequence data and 95 million to 130 million unique TCR beta sequences from about 179 million T cells were reported. A later genetic analysis used genome-wide SNP genotypes for 398 of the 666 donors, treating that subset as a discovery cohort. A later analysis re-examined previously published TCR beta repertoires from over 500 donors and added high-resolution HLA genotyping to investigate patterns of TCR occurrence. The T cell repertoires of 700 or so subjects were profiled by immunosequencing and related to cytomegalovirus serostatus. Donor age, sex, ethnicity and CMV serostatus were compiled alongside the repertoire data. Four to six DR-DQ haplotypes were handled as single units for association and clustering, since linkage in the cohort was strong. High-throughput TCR immunosequencing, statistical association of individual TCRs with disease status, and machine learning were combined to predict cytomegalovirus infection status. All discovery cohort repertoires had been generated using a single sequencing platform. A separate validation cohort of about 110 different subjects was used in addition to the 666-subject first cohort. Among 398 genotyped donors of the cohort, an average of about 220,000 unique TCR beta nucleotide sequences was sequenced per donor, of which 15% to 20% were non-productive. HLA typing covered class I and class II loci at four-digit resolution. An earlier analysis of 587 of the donors used high-throughput TCR beta sequencing to judge whether each TCR beta V gene segment behaved as functional or pseudogenic. About 330 gigabases of sequencing data and 70 million to 100 million unique TCR sequences made up an early release that covered 640 HLA-typed donors. The number of typed donors differed by locus: 629-630 for A, B, C, DRB1 and DQB1; 522 for DQA1; 606 for DPA1; and 400 to 480 for DPB1. The study was designed to test whether signatures of past pathogen exposure could be identified by cataloging public T cell receptors. Of the 398 genotyped donors, 75% to 85% were placed in the genetic ancestry cluster associated with self-reported Caucasian donors. In the later analysis, no new phenotypic data were used to find candidate immune exposures; instead, reliance was placed on TCR beta sequences and their occurrence across donors. Broader findings and caveats from the paper: Most TCR sequences were seen in very few donors, while some public TCRs were found in many individuals. CMV serostatus was the only immune exposure information available for the cohort. Because counts were too low, some 16 rarely observed V segments, including chromosome 9 orphons, were excluded from the earlier analysis of roughly 580 of the donors. In an earlier analysis of 587 of the donors, most TCR beta V segments appeared in productive rearrangements about 87% or about 30% of the time, broadly matching IMGT annotations. Sequencing depth was assumed to be roughly uniform across donors in the presence/absence analyses, though that assumption may not hold. In a later genetic analysis, a missense DCLRE1C variant was associated with V-gene and J-gene trimming of TCR beta chains, and the association was replicated in an independent cohort. Because some donors lacked HLA typing at each locus, the association tests relied only on the typed subset. Specific HLA alleles were associated with roughly 17,000 TCR beta sequences at a false discovery rate of 0.05 in a later analysis. Some IMGT-functional V segments, including TRBV6-2 and TRBV6-3, could not be distinguished by the 87-base-pair reads and were therefore excluded. Compared with equally common non-associated chains, HLA-associated TCR beta chains in a later analysis were more clonally expanded and had lower generation probabilities. Correlated functional status among segregating V segments might be attributable to linkage disequilibrium, but an unknown experimental factor could not be ruled out. A later analysis found that most CMV-associated TCR beta chains appeared HLA-restricted, with HLA associations seemingly driven largely by CMV exposure. This cohort had only TCR beta chains sequenced, and the lack of alpha or paired-chain data limited which features could be detected. A later analysis reported that several top co-occurrence clusters appeared linked to parvovirus B19, influenza, CMV and Epstein-Barr virus. The study listed 150 to 200 TCR beta chains as associated with cytomegalovirus. According to a later genetic analysis, donors in an Asian-associated ancestry cluster had fewer N-insertions in productive TCRs than the roughly 660-donor mean. It was suggested by the authors that the approach could potentially be generalized to other disease states and immunological phenotypes. A group of highly shared sequence variants was considered likely to be a technical artifact of the sequencing pipeline. In a later analysis, the rate of TCR association differed among HLA loci, with DRB1 alleles having the most associated TCRs and HLA-C alleles having the fewest. In vitro tests confirmed that a few of the cytomegalovirus-associated TCR beta chains recognize cytomegalovirus antigens. Assigning TCR associations to individual alleles was difficult when HLA alleles, especially DR and DQ, strongly co-occurred. A further reported finding was that TCR beta sequences accurately predicted the HLA-A and HLA-B alleles for most subjects in the first cohort. In both the original and validation cohorts, the classifier was reported to diagnose cytomegalovirus status with high specificity and sensitivity.

The germline V gene gives CDR1 as SNHLY and CDR2 as FYNNEI. V and J are truncated by 6 bases and 0 bases respectively, leaving an intervening sequence of 17 bases. The CDR3 goes from the cysteine to the phenylalanine over 16 residues. Here the CDR3 DNA is all that survives: 48 bases in frame from base 1. The cohort was made up of roughly 670 healthy bone marrow donors. Cohort members were all nominally healthy when sampled, although unrecorded immune exposures were likely present. The donor tested CMV seropositive and was one of the 289 seropositive cohort members. Every donor gave a peripheral blood sample, and the peripheral blood mononuclear cells from that sample were used for TCR beta sequencing. Genomic DNA extraction from the blood cell samples was performed with the Qiagen DNeasy Blood Extraction Kit. Worth noting for this clone: The antigen it binds to is not known. One base away there is no much larger clone; base qualities are not given.

The library was prepared using the immunoSEQ multiplex PCR assay. For the multiplex PCR, a mixture combining 60 forward primers for TCR Vbeta segments and 13 reverse primers for TCR Jbeta segments was used. The CDR3 region of rearranged TCR beta genes was amplified from genomic DNA with a multiplex PCR assay. The Illumina HiSeq System was used to sequence the amplified TCR beta libraries as 87-base-pair reads. The source study handled its data this way. In a later analysis, roughly 80 million unique TCR beta chains were counted across the 650 to 750 repertoires, and approximately 9.9 million of these chains were shared by at least two donors. Raw reads were error-corrected and collapsed into unique sequences with a nearest-neighbor algorithm that merged closely related sequences to remove PCR and sequencing errors. V, D and J gene segments were assigned by aligning CDR3 sequences to IMGT reference sequences. For a sequence to be retained, a match of at least six nucleotides to both a V gene segment and a J gene segment was required. A rearrangement was called productive if the CDR3 had no stop codons and remained in frame with V and J, and every other rearrangement was called non-productive. Following IMGT convention, CDR3 was defined as the stretch from the second conserved V-encoded cysteine to the conserved J-encoded phenylalanine. The earlier analysis of 500 to 750 of the donors excluded any sequence lacking an unambiguous match to a single V gene segment. An earlier analysis of some 500 of the donors classified V segments as functional when productive rearrangements were above 56.7% and as segregating when the standard deviation between donors was above 5%. A statistical classification framework was built for diagnosing cytomegalovirus status from the catalog of TCR beta chain sequences. In a later analysis, TCR nucleotide sequences were compared against IMGT/GENE-DB human TR gene sequences so that V and J genes could be assigned. The TCRdist pipeline was used in a later analysis to assign CDR3 sequences and most-parsimonious VDJ recombination scenarios. A later analysis defined each TCR beta chain by its CDR3 amino acid sequence plus V-gene family, and excluded reads lacking a unique V-gene family. A later analysis removed 450 to 600 highly shared, low-generation-probability nucleotide sequences to deal with suspected cross-contamination and a sequencing artifact. For each public chain, a later analysis derived a clonal expansion index from normalized ranks of inferred template counts within each repertoire. In a later analysis, generation probabilities were computed using a VDJ recombination model fitted to out-of-frame rearrangements, and the results were checked against IGoR. In a later analysis, TCR-TCR, TCR-HLA and TCR-CMV co-occurrence was scored with hypergeometric tests, and a repertoire-size bias correction was applied to TCR pairs. To estimate false discovery rates, a later analysis permuted the HLA or CMV assignments 20 times. In a later analysis, co-occurring TCRs were grouped using DBSCAN, and TCRdist sequence similarity was added for clustering within HLA-allele-positive subsets. Repertoires with fewer than 30,000 or more than 120,000 public chains were left out of co-occurrence clustering, as were about 5 repertoires with anomalous nucleotide sharing. TCRdb limited this immuneACCESS table to in-frame rearrangements with V and J called. A share of clones is missing; checked studies link under half to unresolved V genes, and the rest is unexplained. For V, J and clone size, that table is used; D and trimming come from the DNA. For this sample the table gives fewer than 200,000 clones, of which roughly 79% were detected only once. In total, the top ten clones hold less than 9% of the sample.

The receptor was isolated from a male donor in good health and CMV-seropositive. In this chain, TRBV2 is recombined with TRBJ2-5; the best D guess is TRBD1, with 5 bases matching. Input material: PBMCs. In nucleotide form, the sequence is TGTGCCAGCAGCGGACACCCTCCCTTGTACCAAGAGACCCAGTACTTC. This codes for CASSGHPPLYQETQYF.